The 24 T cell receptor beta chains below come from one sample, sequenced in a study of cytomegalovirus exposure and HLA in healthy donors. 60 Vbeta and 13 Jbeta primers were used in PCR. Profiling relied on immunoSEQ multiplex PCR, and the TCRdb table lists in-frame clones only, not all of them. The sample consists of over 100,000 clones, about 61% of them appearing once. Sequencing used PBMCs. These receptors came from a woman in her twenties or thirties in good health and CMV-seronegative.

The chain recombines TRBV6-1 with TRBJ2-4; 8 bases are shared with TRBD2. The CDR3 has 16 residues. CDR1 is MNHNS and CDR2 is SASEGT in the germline V gene. With V trimmed by 2 bases and J by 4 bases, 7 bases remained unmatched. The CDR3 is CASSELVGLVKNIQYF. The CDR3 DNA is TGTGCCAGCAGTGAACTAGTGGGACTAGTAAAAAACATTCAGTACTTC.

V usage is TRBV9 and J usage is TRBJ2-1, with 9 bases identical to TRBD2. Germline CDR1 SGDLS, CDR2 YYNGEE. This CDR3 region has 16 residues. With 0 bases clipped from V and 4 bases from J, the junction kept 5 bases outside the gene matches. CDR3 bases: TGTGCCAGCAGCGTAGATGGGACTAGCAGATACAATGAGCAGTTCTTC. Protein: CASSVDGTSRYNEQFF.

J is TRBJ2-1 and V is TRBV7-4, with 13 nucleotides matching TRBD2. The CDR3 spans 20 residues. The germline CDR1 and CDR2 sequences are SGHVT and SQSDAQ. The V and J ends lost 3 bases and 0 bases, in that order; junction bases with no gene match: 11. This chain's CDR3 is CASSFRAGLAGLRSYNEQFF. For the CDR3, the DNA is TGTGCCAGCAGCTTCAGAGCGGGACTAGCGGGACTCCGCTCCTACAATGAGCAGTTCTTC.

The rearrangement uses TRBV28 and TRBJ2-1; 10 bases are shared with TRBD2. CDR3 size: 20 residues. Germline lookup yields CDR1 MDHEN and CDR2 SYDVKM. J was trimmed by 0 bases and V by 6 bases; bases with no gene match: 17. The CDR3 DNA sequence: TGTGCCAGCAGCCTCCCGTTGGGTAGCGGGAGGTCCCTCTCCTACAATGAGCAGTTCTTC. Its translation is CASSLPLGSGRSLSYNEQFF. Variable domain in full (rest from reference TRBV28 and TRBJ2-1): DVKVTQSSRYLVKRTGEKVFLECVQDMDHENMFWYRQDPGLGLRLIYFSYDVKMKEKGDIPEGYSVSREKKERFSLILESASTNQTSMYLCASSLPLGSGRSLSYNEQFFGPGTRLTVL.

This sequence joins TRBV4-3 and TRBJ1-2, with unresolved D. Germline CDR1 and CDR2: LGHNA and YSLEER. CDR3 length: 16 residues. V dropped 0 bases and J dropped 0 bases, with 11 bases sitting between them. The CDR3 DNA is TGCGCCAGCAGCCAAGATAATTGGCCTTCTAACTATGGCTACACCTTC. As protein: CASSQDNWPSNYGYTF.

In its sample, this clone was seen a few times. V and J are TRBV4-1 and TRBJ1-2, with D perhaps TRBD1 (6 bases). V was clipped by 0 bases and J by 6 bases, with 14 bases between them. The CDR3 extends over 15 amino acids. Germline CDR1 and CDR2: MGHRA and YSYEKL. The CDR3 DNA reads TGCGCCAGCAGCCAAGATCTAGGCAGGGGCCATGGCTACACCTTC. Its protein is CASSQDLGRGHGYTF.

The chain joins TRBV19 to TRBJ1-1; 11 bases line up with TRBD1. Trimming took 10 bases from V and 5 from J; bases not matched to a gene: 15. This CDR3 is 16 amino acids long. Germline V gives CDR1 LNHDA, CDR2 SQIVND (reference sequence). CDR3: CATARDRGFRGTEAFF. The CDR3 DNA sequence: TGTGCCACCGCCCGGGACAGGGGGTTTCGAGGAACTGAAGCTTTCTTT.

The V and J genes are TRBV6-1 and TRBJ1-5; 8 bases align to TRBD1. J lost 7 bases, V lost 6 bases, and 5 bases had no gene match. This CDR3 is 13 amino acids long. CDR1 and CDR2 (germline): MNHNS, SASEGT. The CDR3 nucleotides are TGTGCCAGCAGCGGACAGGGCGTCCAGCCCCAGCATTTT. Its protein product is CASSGQGVQPQHF.

The chain employs TRBV10-3 and TRBJ1-3; the match to TRBD1 covers 7 bases. CDR1 is ENHRY and CDR2 is SYGVKD in the germline V gene. V trimming: 7 bases; J trimming: 2 bases; junction bases outside the gene matches: 11. The CDR3 is 16 residues long. The CDR3 DNA is TGTGCCATCACAGACCAGGGGGAGAAAGCTGGAAACACCATATATTTT. Translating gives CAITDQGEKAGNTIYF.

V gene TRBV20-1 combines with J gene TRBJ2-3, with D hard to call. This CDR3 contains 10 residues. Germline CDR1 DFQATT, CDR2 SNEGSKA (reference sequence). Trimming stripped 4 bases from V and 6 bases from J, with 5 bases between. CDR3 bases: TGCAGTGCTACTCTCGATACGCAGTATTTT. Its protein product is CSATLDTQYF.

This sequence joins TRBV5-4 and TRBJ2-7, with 11 bases identical to TRBD2. With V trimmed by 2 bases and J by 5 bases, 3 bases remained unmatched. The CDR3 has 14 amino acids. Per the germline V gene, CDR1 is SGHNT and CDR2 is YYREEE (reference sequence). This chain's CDR3 is CASSFTSGSHEQYF. The CDR3 DNA reads as TGTGCCAGCAGCTTTACTAGCGGGAGTCACGAGCAGTACTTC.

V gene TRBV28 combines with J gene TRBJ2-1; D remains unclear. CDR1 MDHEN and CDR2 SYDVKM come from the germline V gene. The V gene lost 1 base and the J gene lost 15 bases, with 19 bases spanning the gap. This CDR3 has 14 residues. CDR3 coding DNA: TGTGCCAGCAGTTTATCATCTGGGCAAAGCCGATGGTTCTTC. It yields the protein CASSLSSGQSRWFF.

The chain has TRBV21-1 and TRBJ2-7; TRBD1 is the table's D call, not checked against the DNA. TRBV21-1 is a documented pseudogene. CDR3 length equals 13 residues. Here the CDR3 DNA reads TGTGCCAGCAGAAACTCCACAGGTTACGAGCAGTACTTC. It specifies CASRNSTGYEQYF.

Notes on this clone: The conserved final phenylalanine or tryptophan is absent from the CDR3, which likely points to a read error. The V call is TRBV5-1, the J call TRBJ1-2; the D gene is possibly TRBD1 (5 bases). Germline CDR1 reads SGHRS; CDR2 reads YFSETQ. V was cut by 3 bases and J by 8 bases, with 17 bases left in between. This CDR3 has 14 residues. The CDR3 nucleotides are TGCGCCAGCAGCTCGAACCCGGGGGATTACGGCTACACCCTC. The encoded protein is CASSSNPGDYGYTL.

J is TRBJ2-2 and V is TRBV6-5; 9 bases fit TRBD1. This CDR3 has 14 residues. Unmatched junction bases numbered 3, after V lost 5 bases and J lost 5 bases. The germline CDR1 and CDR2 sequences are MNHEY and SVGAGI. In DNA form, the CDR3 reads TGTGCCAGCAGTAGGACAGGGGAGACCGGGGAGCTGTTTTTT. This sequence encodes CASSRTGETGELFF.

The chain recombines TRBV5-6 with TRBJ1-6; tentative D call: TRBD1 (5 bases). Deletions cut 6 bases from V and 8 bases from J, with 18 bases between. CDR1 SGHDT and CDR2 YYEEEE come from the germline V gene. The CDR3 loop spans 15 amino acids. The CDR3 protein is CASTPTPGKHSPLHF. CDR3 bases: TGTGCCAGCACCCCGACTCCAGGGAAGCATTCACCCCTCCACTTT.

This chain connects TRBV18 to TRBJ1-6; 7 nucleotides line up with TRBD1. CDR1 is KGHSH, CDR2 LQKENI, per germline. The CDR3 has 17 residues. Germline trimming cut 4 bases from V and 4 bases from J; bases unmatched to any gene: 10. In DNA form, the CDR3 reads TGTGCCAGCTCACTAAATCCACAGGGGCATTATAATTCACCCCTCCACTTT. Translating it yields CASSLNPQGHYNSPLHF.

The V and J genes are TRBV10-2 and TRBJ2-7, with 8 bases fitting TRBD2. Trimming took 3 bases from V and 6 from J; bases not matched to a gene: 16. This CDR3 spans 17 amino acids. Germline CDR1 is WSHSY and CDR2 is SAAADI. The CDR3 nucleotides are TGCGCCAGCAGTGACCCACCCGGGACTAGTGGGTTCGTCGAGCAGTACTTC. It yields the protein CASSDPPGTSGFVEQYF.

The chain combines TRBV5-3 with TRBJ2-7; 9 bases fit TRBD1. TRBV5-3 is an ORF, with its function uncertain. J gave up 2 bases and V 0 bases, and 3 bases lay outside the gene matches. The CDR3 contains 15 residues. In DNA, the CDR3 is TGTGCCAGAAGCTTGGTTTGGACAGGGGCCTACGAGCAGTACTTC. It is translated as CARSLVWTGAYEQYF.

This chain links TRBV28 with TRBJ2-7; 9 bases map to TRBD1. The length of the CDR3 is 14 residues. Looked up from germline, CDR1 is MDHEN and CDR2 is SYDVKM. Losses at the gene ends were 5 bases for V and 5 bases for J; bases not matched to a gene: 7. DNA of the CDR3: TGTGCCAGCAGTGTCGACAGGGGGAATAACGAGCAGTACTTC. Translated: CASSVDRGNNEQYF.

The V gene is TRBV15, the J gene TRBJ2-3; no firm D call. V lost 3 bases and J 5 bases, leaving 18 bases between the germline ends. The germline V gene encodes CDR1 LNHNV and CDR2 YYDKDF (reference sequence). This CDR3 has 16 residues. The CDR3 sequence: CATSSLPGPPKDTQYF. CDR3 DNA sequence: TGTGCCACCAGCAGCTTGCCGGGTCCACCGAAAGATACGCAGTATTTT.

V usage is TRBV2 and J usage is TRBJ1-5, with a tentative D call TRBD1 (5 bases). The CDR3 runs 14 residues. CDR1 and CDR2 from the germline V gene are SNHLY and FYNNEI. Trimming took 6 bases from V and 7 from J, leaving 16 bases between them. CDR3 sequence: CASSPIGEGQPQHF. For the CDR3, the DNA is TGTGCCAGCAGCCCAATAGGGGAAGGCCAGCCCCAGCATTTT.

This chain joins TRBV6-5 and TRBJ1-1, with 8 bases fitting TRBD1. Per the germline V gene, CDR1 is MNHEY and CDR2 is SVGAGI. There are 14 residues in the CDR3. After removal of 4 bases from V and 8 bases from J, the junction contained 9 bases not matched to a gene. The CDR3 DNA follows: TGTGCCAGCAGTTTCGGACAGGGCCGATGGGAAGCTTTCTTT. It codes for CASSFGQGRWEAFF.

This clone showed up just a few times. V usage is TRBV28 and J usage is TRBJ1-2; 9 nucleotides agree with TRBD1. The CDR3 length is 14 residues. J was trimmed by 2 bases and V by 2 bases; bases with no gene match: 0. Germline assignment: CDR1 MDHEN and CDR2 SYDVKM. The CDR3 DNA is TGTGCCAGCAGTTTAGGGACAGGGAACTATGGCTACACCTTC. Amino acid sequence: CASSLGTGNYGYTF.